These 24 T cell receptor beta chains share one sample of origin, sequenced in a study of T-cell reconstitution after alpha-beta-depleted transplantation in children. Unique molecular identifiers were incorporated during preparation of the TCRbeta library. TCRdb passed the PCR reads through MiXCR, listing each CDR3 protein once. The table lists around 200,000 distinct CDR3 sequences, about a tenth of them singletons, with 28% in the top ten. The starting material was PBMCs, obtained before TCRalphabeta/CD19-depleted stem cell transplant. These receptors all stem from a child younger than two with acute myeloid leukemia, due to receive a stem cell transplant.

The V and J genes are TRBV5-1 and TRBJ2-6; 14 bases fit TRBD2. From germline, CDR1 is SGHRS and CDR2 YFSETQ. V lost 3 bases to trimming and J lost 5 bases; unmatched junction nucleotides: 10. The CDR3 covers 19 residues. The CDR3 DNA reads as TGCGCCAGCAGCTCTGGACTAGCGGGAGGTTACGTCCGGGCCAACGTCCTGACTTTC. This translates into CASSSGLAGGYVRANVLTF.

This clonotype was counted many times. The chain is built from TRBV19 and TRBJ2-5, with 8 bases that match TRBD1. The CDR3 is made up of 12 amino acids. The germline V gene has CDR1 LNHDA and CDR2 SQIVND (reference sequence). J was trimmed by 5 bases and V by 5 bases; bases with no gene match: 1. The CDR3 is CASSHRGETQYF. The CDR3 nucleotides are TGTGCCAGTAGTCACAGGGGGGAGACCCAGTACTTC.

The sample holds many counts of this clonotype. The chain employs TRBV20-1 and TRBJ1-6; the D is unclear. CDR1 DFQATT and CDR2 SNEGSKA come from the germline V gene (reference sequence). V was cut by 1 base and J by 8 bases, with 9 bases left in between. The length of the CDR3 is 13 residues. DNA of the CDR3: TGCAGTGCTAGAGTCGGGTTAGATTCACCCCTCCACTTT. Amino acid sequence: CSARVGLDSPLHF.

At least ten counts were recorded for this clonotype. The chain carries TRBV6-1 and TRBJ2-7, with 8 bases fitting TRBD1. CDR1 and CDR2 (germline): MNHNS, SASEGT. The length of the CDR3 is 13 residues. The J segment lost 6 bases and the V segment lost 6 bases, leaving 7 bases of the junction unmatched. In nucleotides, the CDR3 is TGTGCCAGCAGGGTCACAGGGGGTAGCGAGCAGTACTTC. Protein sequence: CASRVTGGSEQYF.

The table lists this clonotype with many counts. This chain uses TRBV20-1 with TRBJ1-1; D is possibly TRBD1 (5 bases). V was pared by 0 bases and J by 9 bases, with 8 bases between. The CDR3 covers 11 residues. Per the germline V gene, CDR1 is DFQATT and CDR2 is SNEGSKA (reference sequence). This CDR3 reads CSAREGGQAFF. In nucleotides, the CDR3 is TGCAGTGCTAGAGAGGGGGGACAAGCTTTCTTT.

This clonotype was seen more than once but under ten times. The chain uses TRBV18 and TRBJ2-3; 10 positions agree with TRBD2. CDR1 is KGHSH and CDR2 is LQKENI in the germline V gene. CDR3 length equals 16 residues. The J segment lost 2 bases and the V segment lost 3 bases, leaving 5 bases of the junction unmatched. CDR3 DNA sequence: TGTGCCAGCTCACCTCCCAGCGGGAGGGTCACAGATACGCAGTATTTT. Translated, it gives CASSPPSGRVTDTQYF. The complete variable domain, with remaining parts taken from reference TRBV18 and TRBJ2-3, reads NAGVMQNPRHLVRRRGQEARLRCSPMKGHSHVYWYRQLPEEGLKFMVYLQKENIIDESGMPKERFSAEFPKEGPSILRIQQVVRGDSAAYFCASSPPSGRVTDTQYFGPGTRLTVL.

This clonotype was detected many times. The V gene is TRBV25-1, the J gene TRBJ2-1, with 11 bases matching TRBD2. The CDR3 is 19 amino acids. With V trimmed by 4 bases and J by 2 bases, 13 bases remained unmatched. Germline V gene data show CDR1 as MGHDK and CDR2 as SYGVNS. The CDR3 DNA reads as TGTGCCAGCAGTGCATCCGGGACTAGCGGACAAACACCCTACAATGAGCAGTTCTTC. Protein sequence: CASSASGTSGQTPYNEQFF.

This rearrangement joins TRBV7-6 to TRBJ1-2; TRBD1 agrees at 8 bases. This CDR3 has 13 amino acids. Germline trimming cut 5 bases from V and 8 bases from J; bases unmatched to any gene: 7. The germline gives CDR1 SGHVS, CDR2 FNYEAQ. As DNA, the CDR3 is TGTGCCAGCAGCCCCGACAGGGGAGGGGGCTACACCTTC. Protein sequence: CASSPDRGGGYTF.

This clonotype was seen repeatedly, ten times or more. The CDR3 loop is CASSQDVLVSDTQYF. CDR3 nucleotide sequence: TGCGCCAGCAGCCAAGATGTCCTAGTCTCCGATACGCAGTATTTT. The rearrangement uses TRBV4-3 and TRBJ2-3, with no clear D. Germline V gene data show CDR1 as LGHNA and CDR2 as YSLEER. The CDR3 is made up of 15 amino acids. Trimming took off 0 bases at V and 6 bases at J, with 13 bases between the two ends.

In its sample, this clonotype was seen many times. The chain uses TRBV12-3 or TRBV12-4 and TRBJ2-3; 13 nucleotides align to TRBD2. The CDR3 spans 16 residues. Trimming took 6 bases from V and 5 from J; bases not matched to a gene: 8. In DNA, the CDR3 is TGTGCCAGCAGCTTGCTCACTAGCGGGAGGGAAGATACGCAGTATTTT. Its translation: CASSLLTSGREDTQYF.

There are many counts of this clonotype. This chain uses TRBV25-1 with TRBJ2-2; D not certain. CDR3 length equals 14 residues. V was cut by 4 bases and J by 1 base, with 7 bases left in between. Germline V CDR1 and CDR2: MGHDK, SYGVNS. DNA for the CDR3: TGTGCCAGCAGTGCAAGACAGAACACCGGGGAGCTGTTTTTT. This sequence encodes CASSARQNTGELFF.

The J gene is TRBJ2-7, the V gene TRBV7-1; tentatively, D is TRBD2 (7 bases). TRBV7-1 is marked as an open reading frame, function uncertain. V gave up 3 bases and J gave up 4 bases, with 16 bases separating them. The CDR3 consists of 15 residues. CDR3 coding DNA: TGTGCCAGCAGCTCCAGGGGCCGGGGGGAATACGAGCAGTACTTC. Its protein product is CASSSRGRGEYEQYF.

Many counts were recorded for this clonotype. The CDR3 spells CASRWDRGLSGANVLTF. The CDR3 DNA sequence: TGTGCCAGCAGATGGGACAGGGGACTCTCAGGGGCCAACGTCCTGACTTTC. The genes are TRBV12-3 or TRBV12-4 and TRBJ2-6, with 10 bases aligning to TRBD1. The trim removed 6 bases at V and 4 bases at J, leaving 9 bases unmatched. The CDR3 is made up of 17 amino acids.

This clonotype was detected many times. J is TRBJ2-3 and V is TRBV20-1; 9 nucleotides align to TRBD2. The V and J ends lost 5 bases and 4 bases, in that order; junction bases with no gene match: 10. The CDR3 runs to 15 residues. Germline values: CDR1 DFQATT, CDR2 SNEGSKA (reference sequence). CDR3 DNA: TGCAGTGCTGGAGTTAGCGGGGGCGGCGCAGATACGCAGTATTTT. Protein: CSAGVSGGGADTQYF.

This clonotype was seen repeatedly, ten times or more. This chain links TRBV5-5 with TRBJ1-1; unclear D gene. Germline lookup yields CDR1 SGHKS and CDR2 YYEKEE (reference sequence). The V gene lost 4 bases and the J gene lost 0 bases, with 10 bases spanning the gap. The CDR3 totals 14 residues. The CDR3 DNA follows: TGTGCCAGCAGCGTCCGGGAGCTGAACACTGAAGCTTTCTTT. Its protein is CASSVRELNTEAFF.

This clonotype was counted many times. The chain has TRBV12-3 or TRBV12-4 and TRBJ2-3; D is tentatively TRBD1 or TRBD2 (5 bases each). Trimming took off 6 bases at V and 5 bases at J, with 24 bases between the two ends. The CDR3 is 17 residues long. In nucleotides, the CDR3 is TGTGCCAGCAGCTACCCTACAACCCGAGGGGTAGGAGATACGCAGTATTTT. Translating gives CASSYPTTRGVGDTQYF.

This clonotype has ten or more counts. The chain is built from TRBV20-1 and TRBJ2-1; D is possibly TRBD1 or TRBD2 (5 bases each). Deletions cut 1 base from V and 7 bases from J, with 20 bases between. This CDR3 is 16 amino acids long. Germline V CDR1 and CDR2: DFQATT, SNEGSKA (reference sequence). The CDR3 DNA follows: TGCAGTGCTAGAGGGCCGGGGACCCCCCCTATTAATGAGCAGTTCTTC. Encoded protein: CSARGPGTPPINEQFF.

This clonotype was counted at least ten times. The genes are TRBV20-1 and TRBJ2-7; possibly TRBD2 for D (6 bases). This CDR3 has 15 residues. Trimming took off 3 bases at V and 1 base at J, with 16 bases between the two ends. The germline CDR1 and CDR2 sequences are DFQATT and SNEGSKA (reference sequence). The CDR3 is CSARQPGLRSYEQYF. The CDR3 nucleotides read TGCAGTGCTAGGCAACCGGGACTTCGTTCCTACGAGCAGTACTTC.

This clonotype was recorded many times. This chain uses TRBV24-1 with TRBJ2-3; 7 bases match TRBD1. The J segment lost 2 bases and the V segment lost 4 bases, leaving 5 bases of the junction unmatched. The germline V gene has CDR1 KGHDR and CDR2 SFDVKD. CDR3 size: 15 residues. Written as DNA, the CDR3 is TGTGCCACCAGTGAGACAGGGACAGACACAGATACGCAGTATTTT. As protein: CATSETGTDTDTQYF.

Many counts were recorded for this clonotype. V usage is TRBV3-1 and J usage is TRBJ2-1; D perhaps matches TRBD2 (5 bases). CDR3 size: 15 residues. Trimming left V 3 bases short and J 2 bases short, with 11 bases between. Per the germline V gene, CDR1 is LGHDT and CDR2 is YNNKEL (reference sequence). The CDR3 coding sequence is TGTGCCAGCAGCCATTTGGGGAGCACCTACAATGAGCAGTTCTTC. This codes for CASSHLGSTYNEQFF.

In its sample, this clonotype was seen many times. The V call is TRBV24-1, the J call TRBJ1-5, with D hard to call. Germline CDR1 KGHDR, CDR2 SFDVKD. This CDR3 spans 14 amino acids. V shed 5 bases and J shed 4 bases, with 11 bases lying between them. CDR3 amino acids: CATSGSQWNQPQHF. Written as DNA, the CDR3 is TGTGCCACCAGTGGGTCCCAGTGGAATCAGCCCCAGCATTTT.

This clonotype was counted ten times or more. The V and J genes are TRBV6-2 or TRBV6-3 and TRBJ2-7; weak D call: TRBD2 (6 bases). Germline V gives CDR1 MNHEY, CDR2 SVGEGT. CDR3 length: 14 residues. Trimming took 2 bases from V and 0 from J, leaving 8 bases between them. Written as DNA, the CDR3 is TGTGCCAGCAGTTACCCGACTAGCTCCTACGAGCAGTACTTC. This codes for CASSYPTSSYEQYF.

In its sample, this clonotype was seen many times. The chain combines TRBV20-1 with TRBJ2-5; 9 bases align to TRBD2. Germline loops: CDR1 DFQATT, CDR2 SNEGSKA (reference sequence). V shed 0 bases, J shed 2 bases, and the junction held 1 base outside the gene matches. The CDR3 runs 14 residues. This CDR3 reads CSAREGLAQETQYF. CDR3 sequence (DNA): TGCAGTGCTAGAGAGGGACTAGCACAAGAGACCCAGTACTTC.

This clonotype showed up just a few times. The V and J genes are TRBV7-6 and TRBJ1-3; tentatively, D is TRBD1 (6 bases). The CDR3 sequence is 14 residues long. Germline lookup yields CDR1 SGHVS and CDR2 FNYEAQ. V was clipped by 2 bases and J by 8 bases, with 13 bases between them. The CDR3 is CASSLIGGADTIYF. The CDR3 DNA is TGTGCCAGCAGCTTAATCGGGGGCGCAGACACCATATATTTT. Using reference TRBV7-6 and TRBJ1-3 for the parts outside the CDR3, the full variable domain is GAGVSQSPRYKVTKRGQDVALRCDPISGHVSLYWYRQALGQGPEFLTYFNYEAQQDKSGLPNDRFSAERPEGSISTLTIQRTEQRDSAMYRCASSLIGGADTIYFGEGSWLTVV.